This is a list of T cell receptor beta chains from one sample in a study of identical twins. MiXCR, applied by TCRdb to the 5' RACE reads, yields one record per CDR3 protein. This sample carries about 900,000 distinct CDR3 sequences, approximately 13% of them seen once, and the ten largest clones take around 1.5%. These same records also appear under a second study, on yellow fever vaccine responses in identical twins.

The sequenced sample consisted of PBMCs. These receptors were taken from a woman aged 18-35 years in good health. The CDR3 runs from the conserved cysteine through the conserved F or W. Fields, in order: J gene, V gene, CDR3 length, D gene, clone size, CDR3 protein, CDR3 DNA. The D gene is left open where the match is weak. Not all rows give a size; the values are once, few, many and, for expanded clones, a class.

J: TRBJ2-3
V: TRBV6-1
length: 13
D: TRBD2
size: .
CDR3: CASGSGGPLGQYF
DNA: TGTGCCAGCGGAAGCGGGGGGCCCTTGGGGCAGTATTTT

J: TRBJ2-5
V: TRBV6-1
length: 12
D: .
size: .
CDR3: CASSGGEETQYF
DNA: TGTGCCAGCAGTGGGGGGGAAGAGACCCAGTACTTC

J: TRBJ2-1
V: TRBV20-1
length: 17
D: TRBD2
size: few
CDR3: CCARVASGGRTYNEQFF
DNA: TGCTGTGCTAGAGTCGCTAGCGGGGGCCGTACTTACAATGAGCAGTTCTTC

J: TRBJ2-3
V: TRBV6-1
length: 17
D: TRBD2
size: many
CDR3: CASSNTRTSGGTDTQYF
DNA: TGTGCCAGCAGCAACACCCGGACTAGCGGGGGCACAGATACGCAGTATTTT

J: TRBJ2-1
V: TRBV19
length: 17
D: TRBD2
size: .
CDR3: CASSPAGTSFGHNEQFF
DNA: TGTGCCAGTAGTCCAGCCGGGACTAGCTTCGGACACAATGAGCAGTTCTTC

J: TRBJ2-3
V: TRBV2
length: 15
D: .
size: few
CDR3: CASKDYGQRTDTQYF
DNA: TGTGCCAGCAAGGACTATGGGCAACGCACAGATACGCAGTATTTT

J: TRBJ2-3
V: TRBV5-6
length: 14
D: .
size: few
CDR3: CASNFRRNTDTQYF
DNA: TGTGCCAGCAACTTCCGACGGAACACAGATACGCAGTATTTT

J: TRBJ2-1
V: TRBV29-1
length: 17
D: TRBD2
size: .
CDR3: CSVDASGRTSSYNEQFF
DNA: TGCAGCGTTGATGCTAGCGGGAGGACTAGCTCCTACAATGAGCAGTTCTTC

J: TRBJ2-5
V: TRBV24-1
length: 15
D: .
size: few
CDR3: CATSDLVKGKETQYF
DNA: TGTGCCACCAGTGATTTGGTCAAAGGGAAAGAGACCCAGTACTTC

J: TRBJ2-6
V: TRBV7-9
length: 21
D: .
size: .
CDR3: CASSLTAFWTEPLSGANVLTF
DNA: TGTGCCAGCAGCTTAACGGCTTTCTGGACAGAACCACTCTCTGGGGCCAACGTCCTGACTTTC

J: TRBJ2-3
V: TRBV20-1
length: 15
D: .
size: few
CDR3: CSARDSYRLEDTQYF
DNA: TGCAGTGCTAGAGATAGTTACCGGCTAGAAGATACGCAGTATTTT

J: TRBJ2-1
V: TRBV19
length: 12
D: .
size: .
CDR3: CASSIGLDEQFF
DNA: TGTGCCAGTAGTATAGGCCTTGATGAGCAGTTCTTC

J: TRBJ2-1
V: TRBV6-1
length: 15
D: TRBD1
size: .
CDR3: CATQIPGQGYNEQFF
DNA: TGTGCCACCCAAATACCGGGACAGGGCTACAATGAGCAGTTCTTC

J: TRBJ2-4
V: TRBV2
length: 17
D: .
size: few
CDR3: CASLTPRDLGRSGIQYF
DNA: TGTGCCAGCCTTACACCGCGGGACCTAGGGCGTAGTGGCATTCAGTACTTC

J: TRBJ2-2
V: TRBV4-1
length: 15
D: .
size: .
CDR3: CASSQGGSHTGELFF
DNA: TGCGCCAGCAGCCAAGGAGGGAGTCACACCGGGGAGCTGTTTTTT

J: TRBJ2-3
V: TRBV10-3
length: 15
D: TRBD1
size: few
CDR3: CAISDRDPAADTQYF
DNA: TGTGCCATCTCCGACAGGGATCCGGCCGCAGATACGCAGTATTTT

J: TRBJ1-5
V: TRBV10-3
length: 13
D: .
size: .
CDR3: CAISGVGDQPQHF
DNA: TGTGCCATCAGCGGAGTGGGGGATCAGCCCCAGCATTTT

J: TRBJ1-2
V: TRBV20-1
length: 11
D: .
size: few
CDR3: CSASHRSGYTF
DNA: TGCAGTGCTAGTCACCGATCGGGCTACACCTTC

J: TRBJ2-7
V: TRBV7-2
length: 14
D: TRBD1
size: .
CDR3: CASSLVGGEYEQYF
DNA: TGTGCCAGCAGCTTGGTAGGGGGCGAGTACGAGCAGTACTTC

J: TRBJ2-7
V: TRBV6-1
length: 15
D: .
size: few
CDR3: CASSEGLTESYEQYF
DNA: TGTGCCAGCAGTGAAGGGCTAACCGAATCCTACGAGCAGTACTTC

J: TRBJ1-6
V: TRBV12-3/TRBV12-4
length: 15
D: .
size: .
CDR3: CASSLNRQGSSPLHF
DNA: TGTGCCAGCAGTTTGAACAGGCAGGGGTCGTCACCCCTCCACTTT

J: TRBJ2-1
V: TRBV28
length: 11
D: TRBD1
size: .
CDR3: CASSLGQMEFF
DNA: TGTGCCAGCAGTTTGGGACAGATGGAGTTCTTC

J: TRBJ2-7
V: TRBV20-1
length: 13
D: .
size: few
CDR3: CSARGRSSYEQYF
DNA: TGCAGTGCTAGAGGACGGTCCTCCTACGAGCAGTACTTC

J: TRBJ1-1
V: TRBV6-1
length: 15
D: .
size: .
CDR3: CASNPTVGMNTEAFF
DNA: TGTGCCAGCAACCCCACGGTAGGGATGAACACTGAAGCTTTCTTT

J: TRBJ2-6
V: TRBV27
length: 18
D: TRBD1
size: .
CDR3: CASSPRPTGGAGANVLTF
DNA: TGTGCCAGCAGCCCTAGGCCGACAGGGGGCGCTGGGGCCAACGTCCTGACTTTC

J: TRBJ2-1
V: TRBV7-8
length: 14
D: .
size: few
CDR3: CASSPGEVANEQFF
DNA: TGTGCCAGCTCGCCCGGGGAGGTAGCGAATGAGCAGTTCTTC

J: TRBJ2-3
V: TRBV5-6
length: 15
D: TRBD2
size: many
CDR3: CASSWRGSSTDTQYF
DNA: TGTGCCAGCAGCTGGCGGGGGTCAAGCACAGATACGCAGTATTTT

J: TRBJ2-7
V: TRBV21-1
length: 20
D: .
size: .
CDR3: CASSSWDTETSGPSSYEQYF
DNA: TGTGCCAGCAGCTCTTGGGACACTGAGACTAGCGGGCCGAGCTCCTACGAGCAGTACTTC

J: TRBJ1-3
V: TRBV12-3/TRBV12-4
length: 14
D: .
size: many
CDR3: CASSFTGKLDTIYF
DNA: TGTGCCAGCAGTTTTACGGGCAAATTGGACACCATATATTTT

J: TRBJ2-3
V: TRBV20-1
length: 14
D: .
size: .
CDR3: CSARDAWSTDTQYF
DNA: TGCAGTGCTAGAGATGCGTGGTCCACAGATACGCAGTATTTT

J: TRBJ2-7
V: TRBV7-2
length: 15
D: TRBD1
size: .
CDR3: CASSIQGQGFYEQYF
DNA: TGTGCCAGCAGCATACAAGGACAGGGTTTCTACGAGCAGTACTTC

J: TRBJ1-1
V: TRBV4-2
length: 14
D: TRBD1
size: .
CDR3: CASSHELRQGKAFF
DNA: TGTGCCAGCAGCCACGAACTCCGACAGGGTAAAGCTTTCTTT

J: TRBJ1-5
V: TRBV12-3/TRBV12-4
length: 14
D: TRBD1
size: many
CDR3: CASRRQGFNQPQHF
DNA: TGTGCCAGCAGACGACAGGGATTTAATCAGCCCCAGCATTTT

J: TRBJ2-7
V: TRBV10-3
length: 16
D: TRBD1
size: .
CDR3: CAISESVGTGAHEQYF
DNA: TGTGCCATCAGTGAGTCGGTCGGGACAGGGGCTCACGAGCAGTACTTC

J: TRBJ1-1
V: TRBV7-9
length: 14
D: .
size: .
CDR3: CASSLGQASQEAFF
DNA: TGTGCCAGCAGCTTAGGCCAGGCTTCACAAGAAGCTTTCTTT

J: TRBJ2-1
V: TRBV29-1
length: 16
D: TRBD2
size: .
CDR3: CSVSGTSHLSYNEQFF
DNA: TGCAGCGTTTCCGGGACTAGCCACTTATCCTACAATGAGCAGTTCTTC

J: TRBJ1-2
V: TRBV4-1
length: 13
D: .
size: many
CDR3: CASSQGAYYGYTF
DNA: TGCGCCAGCAGCCAGGGGGCTTACTATGGCTACACCTTC

J: TRBJ1-2
V: TRBV29-1
length: 15
D: TRBD1
size: few
CDR3: CSARTRQGGNYGYTF
DNA: TGCAGCGCTCGTACTAGACAGGGGGGGAACTATGGCTACACCTTC

J: TRBJ1-1
V: TRBV5-1
length: 15
D: .
size: few
CDR3: CASSLVPGAGAEAFF
DNA: TGCGCCAGCAGCTTGGTACCGGGGGCGGGCGCTGAAGCTTTCTTT

J: TRBJ2-1
V: TRBV24-1
length: 16
D: TRBD2
size: few
CDR3: CATSDSVSGRFNEQFF
DNA: TGTGCCACCAGTGATTCTGTTAGCGGGCGCTTTAATGAGCAGTTCTTC

J: TRBJ1-4
V: TRBV10-2
length: 12
D: TRBD1
size: few
CDR3: CARPDRGEKLFF
DNA: TGCGCCAGACCTGACAGGGGTGAAAAACTGTTTTTT

J: TRBJ2-1
V: TRBV29-1
length: 16
D: TRBD2
size: few
CDR3: CSVEGSTSGSYNEQFF
DNA: TGCAGCGTTGAAGGGTCCACTAGCGGTTCCTACAATGAGCAGTTCTTC

J: TRBJ1-2
V: TRBV5-6
length: 14
D: .
size: few
CDR3: CASSQWTANYGYTF
DNA: TGTGCCAGCAGCCAATGGACAGCGAACTATGGCTACACCTTC

J: TRBJ2-4
V: TRBV15
length: 15
D: TRBD2
size: once
CDR3: CATRLTSGSWDIQYF
DNA: TGTGCCACCAGACTAACTAGCGGGAGTTGGGACATTCAGTACTTC

J: TRBJ2-7
V: TRBV11-2
length: 18
D: .
size: .
CDR3: CASSPQQGWLQSSYEQHF
DNA: TGTGCCAGCAGCCCCCAACAAGGTTGGCTACAGAGCTCCTACGAGCAGCACTTC

J: TRBJ2-4
V: TRBV3-1
length: 13
D: TRBD1
size: .
CDR3: CASREQGENIQYF
DNA: TGTGCCAGCAGAGAGCAGGGGGAAAACATTCAGTACTTC

J: TRBJ2-3
V: TRBV6-1
length: 17
D: TRBD2
size: few
CDR3: CASSELLAGGPADTQYF
DNA: TGTGCCAGCAGTGAACTACTAGCGGGAGGGCCTGCAGATACGCAGTATTTT

J: TRBJ1-1
V: TRBV11-2
length: 17
D: .
size: few
CDR3: CASSLVYSRVTDTEAFF
DNA: TGTGCCAGCAGCTTAGTCTATTCCAGGGTTACGGACACTGAAGCTTTCTTT

J: TRBJ1-5
V: TRBV12-3/TRBV12-4
length: 14
D: .
size: many
CDR3: CASSIMGASQPQHF
DNA: TGTGCCAGCAGTATTATGGGGGCTAGTCAGCCCCAGCATTTT

J: TRBJ2-3
V: TRBV2
length: 15
D: .
size: many
CDR3: CASSVEGYGTDTQYF
DNA: TGTGCCAGCAGTGTCGAGGGGTACGGCACAGATACGCAGTATTTT